Following are 9 T cell receptor beta chains from one sample sequenced in a study of shared T cell receptors in the human thymus. Some clones are missing from TCRdb's copy, which holds only in-frame ones; the method was immunoSEQ multiplex PCR. The repertoire holds more than 550,000 clones, with about 90% as singletons. This sample also appeared in a second study, on human thymus T cells.

The sample comprised thymocytes. The receptors were sampled from a boy under two years old with a congenital heart defect.

This chain links TRBV27 with TRBJ2-5; D is perhaps TRBD2 (5 bases). The V and J ends lost 5 bases and 3 bases respectively, with 16 bases between them. The CDR3 covers 15 residues. In germline, CDR1 is MNHEY, CDR2 SMNVEV (reference sequence). CDR3 coding DNA: TGTGCCAGCAGTCATAGGATAAAGGAGGAAGAGACCCAGTACTTC. It translates to CASSHRIKEEETQYF.

This rearrangement joins TRBV6-6 to TRBJ1-4, with TRBD1 identical over 7 bases. The V and J ends lost 6 bases and 0 bases, in that order; junction bases with no gene match: 7. This CDR3 spans 16 amino acids. The germline CDR1 and CDR2 sequences are MNHNY and SVGAGI (reference sequence). The CDR3 loop reads CASRSPTGATNEKLFF. The CDR3 region has the DNA TGTGCCAGCAGGTCACCCACAGGGGCAACTAATGAAAAACTGTTTTTT.

The chain joins TRBV14 to TRBJ2-1, with 9 bases fitting TRBD2. The V segment lost 2 bases and the J segment 0 bases; nucleotides outside the gene matches: 5. CDR3 length: 17 amino acids. Per the germline V gene, CDR1 is SGHDN and CDR2 is FVKESK. The CDR3 protein is CASSQRTSELSYNEQFF. The CDR3 nucleotides are TGTGCCAGCAGCCAACGGACTAGCGAGCTCTCCTACAATGAGCAGTTCTTC.

The chain has TRBV6-1 and TRBJ2-7; tentative D call: TRBD2 (5 bases). Trimming took 3 bases from V and 6 from J, leaving 9 bases between them. Looked up from germline, CDR1 is MNHNS and CDR2 is SASEGT. The CDR3 sequence is 12 residues long. The CDR3 loop is CASSDEGSEQYF. CDR3 nucleotide sequence: TGTGCCAGCAGTGATGAGGGATCCGAGCAGTACTTC.

This chain connects TRBV27 to TRBJ1-2, with D unresolved. Germline V gene lookup returns CDR1 MNHEY and CDR2 SMNVEV (reference sequence). Trimming removed 5 bases from V and 1 base from J, with 5 bases in between. The CDR3 sequence is 12 residues long. This CDR3 is CASSPFNYGYTF. DNA of the CDR3: TGTGCCAGCAGTCCCTTTAACTATGGCTACACCTTC.

The gene calls are TRBV20-1 and TRBJ2-1, with TRBD1 matching 8 bases. With 3 bases clipped from V and 15 bases from J, the junction kept 4 bases outside the gene matches. The CDR3 covers 10 residues. Per germline, CDR1 DFQATT and CDR2 SNEGSKA (reference sequence). The CDR3 region is CSASRGLGFF. In DNA form, the CDR3 reads TGCAGTGCTAGCAGGGGGCTGGGGTTCTTC.

The CDR3 loop is CATSGPEDQTGYEQFF. The CDR3 bases are TGTGCCACCAGCGGGCCAGAAGACCAGACCGGCTATGAGCAGTTCTTC. The chain joins TRBV15 to TRBJ2-1, with no clear D. The V and J ends lost 5 bases and 8 bases respectively, with 22 bases between them. From germline, CDR1 is LNHNV and CDR2 YYDKDF (reference sequence). This CDR3 is built from 16 residues.

The V and J genes are TRBV2 and TRBJ2-7; 10 positions match TRBD2. This CDR3 has 16 amino acids. Germline trimming cut 2 bases from V and 0 bases from J; bases unmatched to any gene: 4. Germline V CDR1 and CDR2: SNHLY, FYNNEI. In nucleotides, the CDR3 is TGTGCCAGCAGTGAAAAGGCTAGCGGGGGCTCCTACGAGCAGTACTTC. Translating gives CASSEKASGGSYEQYF.

This chain uses TRBV10-3 with TRBJ2-4, with TRBD1 identical over 7 bases. Germline loops: CDR1 ENHRY, CDR2 SYGVKD. The trim removed 8 bases at V and 2 bases at J, leaving 12 bases unmatched. The CDR3 is made up of 16 amino acids. CDR3 DNA: TGTGCCATCGGGGGACACCAGGGGGAAACCAAAAACATTCAGTACTTC. It specifies CAIGGHQGETKNIQYF.